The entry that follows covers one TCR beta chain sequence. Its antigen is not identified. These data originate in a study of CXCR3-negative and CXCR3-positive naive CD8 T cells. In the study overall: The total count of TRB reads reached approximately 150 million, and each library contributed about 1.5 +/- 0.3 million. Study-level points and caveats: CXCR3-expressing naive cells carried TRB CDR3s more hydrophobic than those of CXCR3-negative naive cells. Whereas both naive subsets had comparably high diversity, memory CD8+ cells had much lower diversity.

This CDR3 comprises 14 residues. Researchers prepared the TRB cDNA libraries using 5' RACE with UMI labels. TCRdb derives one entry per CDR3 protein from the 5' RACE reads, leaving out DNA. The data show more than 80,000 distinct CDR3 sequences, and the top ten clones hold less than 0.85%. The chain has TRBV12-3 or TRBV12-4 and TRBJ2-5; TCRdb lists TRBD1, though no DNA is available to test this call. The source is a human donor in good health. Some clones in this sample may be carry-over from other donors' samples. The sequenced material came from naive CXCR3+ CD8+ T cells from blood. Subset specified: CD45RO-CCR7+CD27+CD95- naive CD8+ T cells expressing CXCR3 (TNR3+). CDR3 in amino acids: CASSPGGNMETQYF.